Listed below are T cell receptor beta chains from one sample, sequenced in a study of CD8 T cells in ankylosing spondylitis. Each CDR3 protein is one row after TCRdb ran MiXCR on the 5' RACE reads. The repertoire holds about 250,000 distinct CDR3 sequences, roughly a third seen once, with approximately 4.6% in the top ten. The sequencing input was blood, either unsorted or a sorted T cell fraction (not recorded which). These receptors originate from a male donor with ankylosing spondylitis or in good health (not recorded which). CDR3s include the opening cysteine and the closing phenylalanine or tryptophan. A D gene is named only where the DNA matches it firmly. Not all rows give a size; the values are once, few, many and, for expanded clones, a class.

TRBD1,TRBJ2-5,TRBV12-3/TRBV12-4,14,-,CASSWTRGLETQYF,TGTGCCAGCAGCTGGACAAGGGGGCTAGAGACCCAGTACTTC
-,TRBJ2-1,TRBV6-2/TRBV6-3,13,many,CASSRTSYNEQFF,TGTGCCAGCAGTAGAACGAGTTACAATGAGCAGTTCTTC
TRBD1,TRBJ2-7,TRBV9,14,-,CASSVVNRGYEQYF,TGTGCCAGCAGCGTAGTTAACAGGGGGTACGAGCAGTACTTC
-,TRBJ1-2,TRBV18,13,-,CASLETANYGYTF,TGTGCCAGCTTAGAAACAGCGAACTATGGCTACACCTTC
-,TRBJ2-5,TRBV20-1,16,many,CSANSASEGSRETQYF,TGCAGTGCCAATTCGGCTAGTGAGGGATCGAGGGAGACCCAGTACTTC
-,TRBJ1-2,TRBV20-1,12,-,CSALRRDIGYTF,TGCAGTGCTCTAAGGCGGGACATAGGCTACACCTTC
TRBD2,TRBJ2-3,TRBV10-3,15,-,CAISPSGGSTDTQYF,TGTGCCATCAGTCCTAGCGGGGGATCGACAGATACGCAGTATTTT
-,TRBJ2-7,TRBV5-1,14,few,CASSLGQVNYEQYF,TGCGCCAGCAGCTTGGGGCAGGTGAACTACGAGCAGTACTTC
TRBD1,TRBJ2-1,TRBV12-3/TRBV12-4,17,-,CASSLTGVSPFYNEQFF,TGTGCCAGCAGCCTAACAGGGGTCAGCCCTTTCTACAATGAGCAGTTCTTC
-,TRBJ1-5,TRBV5-5,15,-,CASSERASSNQPQHF,TGTGCCAGCAGCGAAAGGGCCAGTAGCAATCAGCCCCAGCATTTT
-,TRBJ1-2,TRBV20-1,12,-,CSASRTNYGYTF,TGCAGTGCTAGTCGTACTAACTATGGCTACACCTTC
-,TRBJ2-7,TRBV15,13,few,CATGDGSSYEQYF,TGTGCCACAGGGGACGGATCTTCCTACGAGCAGTACTTC
TRBD2,TRBJ2-1,TRBV12-3/TRBV12-4,15,-,CASRRRRGVIDEQFF,TGTGCCAGCAGAAGGAGGCGGGGGGTAATCGATGAGCAGTTCTTC
TRBD1,TRBJ2-7,TRBV3-1,13,-,CATQTGGNDEQYF,TGTGCCACCCAGACAGGGGGCAACGACGAGCAGTACTTC
-,TRBJ2-1,TRBV18,14,few,CASSEQVSYNEQFF,TGTGCCAGCTCAGAACAGGTATCCTACAATGAGCAGTTCTTC
TRBD1,TRBJ1-1,TRBV24-1,16,-,CATSDRTGWMNTEAFF,TGTGCCACCAGTGACCGGACAGGGTGGATGAACACTGAAGCTTTCTTT
-,TRBJ2-3,TRBV11-2,14,-,CASSLVGGGDTQYF,TGTGCCAGCAGCTTAGTTGGTGGGGGAGATACGCAGTATTTT
TRBD2,TRBJ2-7,TRBV20-1,18,few,CSALTERGNYFSSYEQYF,TGCAGTGCTTTAACGGAGCGGGGAAACTACTTCAGCTCCTACGAGCAGTACTTC
-,TRBJ2-5,TRBV7-2,15,-,CASSLVVGSEETQYF,TGTGCCAGCAGCTTAGTTGTGGGCTCCGAGGAGACCCAGTACTTC
TRBD1,TRBJ2-5,TRBV28,14,-,CASSLYTGGETQNF,TGTGCCAGCAGTTTATATACAGGGGGAGAGACCCAGAACTTC
TRBD1,TRBJ2-2,TRBV6-1,17,-,CASSRHTTGSNTGELFF,TGTGCCAGCAGTCGCCACACGACAGGGTCGAACACCGGGGAGCTGTTTTTT
TRBD2,TRBJ2-1,TRBV12-3/TRBV12-4,15,few,CASSLGTSGPNEQFF,TGTGCCAGCAGTCTCGGGACTAGCGGGCCTAATGAGCAGTTCTTC
-,TRBJ2-7,TRBV29-1,12,many,CSVAGDHYEQYF,TGCAGCGTTGCCGGGGACCACTACGAGCAGTACTTC
TRBD2,TRBJ2-3,TRBV11-2,17,-,CASSFGGGAFSADTQYF,TGTGCCAGCAGCTTCGGCGGGGGGGCATTCAGCGCAGATACGCAGTATTTT
-,TRBJ2-1,TRBV29-1,13,-,CSAKGIGSNEQFF,TGCAGCGCGAAAGGGATAGGGAGCAATGAGCAGTTCTTC
-,TRBJ2-3,TRBV6-1,14,-,CASTRAFSTDTQYF,TGTGCCAGCACGAGGGCTTTTAGCACAGATACGCAGTATTTT
-,TRBJ2-3,TRBV5-4,14,-,CASSRVPNTDTQYF,TGTGCCAGCAGCCGAGTCCCTAATACAGATACGCAGTATTTT
-,TRBJ2-3,TRBV7-6,14,-,CASSLFLPTDTQYF,TGTGCCAGCAGCTTATTCTTACCCACAGATACGCAGTATTTT
TRBD2,TRBJ2-5,TRBV11-2,17,-,CASSLGSLAGGLETQYF,TGTGCCAGCAGCTTAGGCTCGCTAGCGGGGGGGCTAGAGACCCAGTACTTC
-,TRBJ2-7,TRBV6-1,15,few,CASSEVSGRIYEQYF,TGTGCCAGCAGTGAAGTCTCGGGACGGATCTACGAGCAGTACTTC
TRBD1,TRBJ2-7,TRBV27,16,-,CASSSPGQGATYEQYF,TGTGCCAGCAGTTCGCCCGGACAGGGGGCAACCTACGAGCAGTACTTC
-,TRBJ2-7,TRBV20-1,15,-,CSAPPERPNSYEQYF,TGCAGTGCCCCCCCCGAGAGGCCCAACTCCTACGAGCAGTACTTC
-,TRBJ1-1,TRBV29-1,13,-,CSVSDSRLTEAFF,TGCAGCGTTTCGGACAGCCGATTGACTGAAGCTTTCTTT
-,TRBJ2-5,TRBV11-2,13,-,CASSPSREETQYF,TGTGCCAGCAGCCCCTCGAGGGAGGAGACCCAGTACTTC
-,TRBJ1-6,TRBV7-9,16,-,CASSLSGSLYNSPLHF,TGTGCCAGCAGCTTAAGTGGCTCGCTTTATAATTCACCCCTCCACTTT
-,TRBJ2-7,TRBV12-3/TRBV12-4,18,-,CTSSLGGWGDSTYYEQYF,TGTACCAGCAGTTTAGGAGGTTGGGGGGACAGCACATACTACGAGCAGTACTTC
TRBD1,TRBJ1-2,TRBV20-1,13,-,CSATGQANYGYTF,TGCAGTGCTACCGGACAGGCTAACTATGGCTACACCTTC
-,TRBJ2-1,TRBV5-1,15,-,CASSPEGTSLGEQFF,TGCGCCAGCAGCCCGGAAGGGACCTCACTAGGGGAGCAGTTCTTC
-,TRBJ2-7,TRBV10-2,13,-,CASSEGSSYEQYF,TGCGCCAGCAGTGAGGGCAGCTCCTACGAGCAGTACTTC
-,TRBJ1-1,TRBV20-1,15,-,CSATKPGFGSTEAFF,TGCAGTGCCACAAAGCCGGGTTTCGGGAGCACTGAAGCTTTCTTT
-,TRBJ2-1,TRBV12-3/TRBV12-4,15,-,CASSFGQGYHNEQFF,TGTGCCAGCAGTTTCGGGCAGGGGTATCACAATGAGCAGTTCTTC
-,TRBJ1-2,TRBV20-1,11,few,CSANRDYGYTF,TGCAGTGCTAATCGGGACTATGGCTACACCTTC